This TCR beta chain stems from a study of response to subunit inactivated influenza vaccine. General study results and limits: It was the authors' suggestion that each seasonal influenza vaccination recruits few new T cells.

TCRdb fed the RT-PCR reads into MiXCR, producing one record per CDR3 protein. The top ten clones hold about 12% of a sample with about half a million distinct CDR3 sequences, approximately 10% of them seen once. The CDR3 is 13 residues long. V dropped 6 bases and J dropped 4; count of bases not matched to a gene: 1. Germline values: CDR1 SNHLY, CDR2 FYNNEI. This clonotype showed up just a few times. Its target is not known. Sequenced material: PBMCs from blood, taken 35 to 45 days after vaccination. The TCR originated in a man aged 45 to 65 who received an inactivated influenza vaccine. The chain employs TRBV2 and TRBJ2-5, with 11 bases lining up with TRBD2. The CDR3 DNA follows: TGTGCCAGCAGGACTAGCGGGGCAGAGACCCAGTACTTC. Its protein product is CASRTSGAETQYF.